One and the same sample provided the 24 T cell receptor beta chains below, sequenced in a study of shared clonotypes between healthy human individuals. The protocol was immunoSEQ multiplex PCR, while the TCRdb copy is restricted to in-frame clones and leaves out a portion. The sample lists roughly 2,300,000 clones, under 95% occurring once. The sample comprised naive CD4+ T cells from PBMCs. The sample's subset: CD45RA+ positively selected. The receptors come from a young man in good health. Some clones in this sample may be carry-over from other donors' samples.

The chain joins TRBV18 to TRBJ2-3; D gene uncertain. The germline CDR1 and CDR2 sequences are KGHSH and LQKENI. Between the trimmed V and J ends, which lost 3 bases and 3 bases, there was a span of 10 bases. The CDR3 runs to 14 residues. The CDR3 DNA reads as TGTGCCAGCTCACCCCTCGTGGGAACAGATACGCAGTATTTT. Protein sequence: CASSPLVGTDTQYF. Full variable domain (rest looked up from reference TRBV18 and TRBJ2-3): NAGVMQNPRHLVRRRGQEARLRCSPMKGHSHVYWYRQLPEEGLKFMVYLQKENIIDESGMPKERFSAEFPKEGPSILRIQQVVRGDSAAYFCASSPLVGTDTQYFGPGTRLTVL.

The V call is TRBV6-5, the J call TRBJ1-1, with 8 positions matching TRBD1. The CDR3 contains 15 residues. Trimming removed 7 bases from V and 5 bases from J; junction bases left unmatched: 12. Germline V gene sequence: CDR1 MNHEY, CDR2 SVGAGI. Here the CDR3 reads CASTINRQGNTEAFF. The CDR3 bases are TGTGCCAGCACCATAAACAGACAGGGGAATACTGAAGCTTTCTTT.

The chain employs TRBV28 and TRBJ2-3, with TRBD1 matching over 9 bases. The germline V gene has CDR1 MDHEN and CDR2 SYDVKM. This CDR3 has 14 residues. After removal of 10 bases from V and 1 base from J, the junction contained 6 bases not matched to a gene. CDR3 residues: CATYRDRGTDTQYF. The CDR3 DNA reads as TGTGCCACCTACCGGGACAGGGGCACAGATACGCAGTATTTT.

The chain combines TRBV27 with TRBJ2-3, with D perhaps TRBD2 (6 bases). The CDR3 spans 14 residues. Trimming stripped 3 bases from V and 6 bases from J, with 13 bases between. Germline CDR1 is MNHEY and CDR2 is SMNVEV (reference sequence). The CDR3: CASSLEGLRDTQYF. The CDR3 DNA reads as TGTGCCAGCAGTTTGGAGGGTCTCAGGGATACGCAGTATTTT.

The chain joins TRBV5-4 to TRBJ2-5; D unclear. V was cut by 4 bases and J by 5 bases, with 15 bases left in between. CDR1 SGHNT and CDR2 YYREEE come from the germline V gene (reference sequence). The CDR3 has 14 amino acids. The CDR3 nucleotides are TGTGCCAGCAGCCTACCGGGTCCCGGGGAGACCCAGTACTTC. This codes for CASSLPGPGETQYF.

The V gene is TRBV30, the J gene TRBJ1-2, with a possible D match to TRBD1 (5 bases). The germline CDR1 and CDR2 sequences are GTSNPN and SVGIG (reference sequence). This CDR3 has 15 amino acids. Between the trimmed V and J ends, which lost 0 bases and 7 bases, there was a span of 18 bases. CDR3 sequence (DNA): TGTGCCTGGAGTGTAGAGGGACGAACTCCCCTTGGCTACACCTTC. It is translated as CAWSVEGRTPLGYTF. The full variable domain, with the rest looked up from reference TRBV30 and TRBJ1-2, is SQTIHQWPATLVQPVGSPLSLECTVEGTSNPNLYWYRQAAGRGLQLLFYSVGIGQISSEVPQNLSASRPQDRQFILSSKKLLLSDSGFYLCAWSVEGRTPLGYTFGSGTRLTVV.

The genes are TRBV7-9 and TRBJ1-4; D remains ambiguous. V was pared by 4 bases and J by 0 bases, with 6 bases between. CDR1 is SEHNR, CDR2 FQNEAQ, per germline (reference sequence). The CDR3 spans 14 residues. The CDR3 bases are TGTGCCAGCAGCTCAGGAACAACTAATGAAAAACTGTTTTTT. Protein sequence: CASSSGTTNEKLFF.

The genes are TRBV28 and TRBJ1-5; D not certain. This CDR3 contains 14 residues. V was trimmed by 5 bases and J by 2 bases, leaving 10 bases between them. Germline V gene data show CDR1 as MDHEN and CDR2 as SYDVKM. This chain's CDR3 is CASSKRIGNQPQHF. CDR3 in DNA: TGTGCCAGCAGTAAACGGATCGGCAATCAGCCCCAGCATTTT.

The V call is TRBV12-5, the J call TRBJ2-1; weak D call: TRBD2 (6 bases). V lost 4 bases and J lost 0, with 10 bases in between. The CDR3 spans 15 residues. Germline CDR1 reads LGHNT; CDR2 reads FRNRAP. CDR3 coding DNA: TGTGCTAGTGGTTCTGGAGGGCTCTCCTACAATGAGCAGTTCTTC. It is translated as CASGSGGLSYNEQFF.

This chain uses TRBV6-5 with TRBJ2-3; D gene ambiguous. The V gene's germline CDR1 is MNHEY and CDR2 SVGAGI. This CDR3 spans 11 amino acids. V gave up 8 bases and J gave up 6 bases, with 9 bases separating them. CDR3 DNA: TGTGCCAGCCGCGGATGGGATACGCAGTATTTT. It encodes CASRGWDTQYF.

The CDR3 loop is CATSRDSGNEQFF. The CDR3 DNA is TGTGCCACCAGCAGAGATTCGGGCAATGAGCAGTTCTTC. V gene TRBV15 combines with J gene TRBJ2-1; D is unresolved. Germline CDR1 is LNHNV and CDR2 is YYDKDF (reference sequence). V lost 0 bases, J lost 6 bases, and 6 bases lay in between. There are 13 residues in the CDR3.

J is TRBJ2-7 and V is TRBV28, with TRBD1 as a possible D gene (5 bases). Trimming shortened V by 4 bases and J by 2 bases, and 21 bases separated the two germline ends. CDR1 is MDHEN, CDR2 SYDVKM, per germline. CDR3 size: 17 residues. This CDR3 reads CASSSPFWGESTYEQYF. The DNA for the CDR3 is TGTGCCAGCAGTTCTCCCTTCTGGGGCGAGAGCACCTACGAGCAGTACTTC.

The chain has TRBV9 and TRBJ1-1; D is possibly TRBD1 (5 bases). Trimming left V 3 bases short and J 5 bases short, with 11 bases between. The germline V gene has CDR1 SGDLS and CDR2 YYNGEE. CDR3 length equals 13 residues. CDR3 coding DNA: TGTGCCAGCAGCGCGGGGGGGAGTACTGAAGCTTTCTTT. This encodes CASSAGGSTEAFF. The complete variable domain, with remaining parts taken from reference TRBV9 and TRBJ1-1, reads DSGVTQTPKHLITATGQRVTLRCSPRSGDLSVYWYQQSLDQGLQFLIQYYNGEERAKGNILERFSAQQFPDLHSELNLSSLELGDSALYFCASSAGGSTEAFFGQGTRLTVV.

The rearrangement joins TRBV14 to TRBJ2-3; TRBD2 aligns across 9 bases. The CDR3 consists of 16 residues. Trimming removed 2 bases from V and 2 bases from J; junction bases left unmatched: 5. From germline, CDR1 is SGHDN and CDR2 FVKESK. The CDR3 protein is CASSQRLAGFTDTQYF. In DNA form, the CDR3 reads TGTGCCAGCAGCCAACGGCTAGCGGGATTCACAGATACGCAGTATTTT.

The chain carries TRBV6-5 and TRBJ1-1; a weak D match, TRBD1 (5 bases). The germline V gene has CDR1 MNHEY and CDR2 SVGAGI. V was clipped by 7 bases and J by 1 base, with 16 bases between them. The CDR3 spans 15 residues. In DNA, the CDR3 is TGTGCCAGCACCAACGGAGGGGCACCGAACACTGAAGCTTTCTTT. It codes for CASTNGGAPNTEAFF.

The chain carries TRBV7-6 and TRBJ1-6, with D possibly being TRBD1 (5 bases). The V end lost 5 bases, the J end lost 6 bases, and 14 bases lay between the germline ends. CDR3 length: 15 residues. The germline CDR1 and CDR2 sequences are SGHVS and FNYEAQ. CDR3 bases: TGTGCCAGCAGCCTAGGCGGACAAGTTAATTCACCCCTCCACTTT. Amino acid sequence: CASSLGGQVNSPLHF. Full variable domain (missing parts from reference TRBV7-6 and TRBJ1-6): GAGVSQSPRYKVTKRGQDVALRCDPISGHVSLYWYRQALGQGPEFLTYFNYEAQQDKSGLPNDRFSAERPEGSISTLTIQRTEQRDSAMYRCASSLGGQVNSPLHFGNGTRLTVT.

J is TRBJ2-2 and V is TRBV7-9; TRBD2 agrees at 13 bases. CDR3 length equals 17 residues. V lost 4 bases and J lost 4; bases outside the gene matches: 6. Per the germline V gene, CDR1 is SEHNR and CDR2 is FQNEAQ (reference sequence). CDR3 sequence (DNA): TGTGCCAGCAGCTACGGACTAGCGGGAGTCGCCACCGGGGAGCTGTTTTTT. Translating it yields CASSYGLAGVATGELFF.

This clone was picked up one time. This rearrangement joins TRBV6-6 to TRBJ2-1; D is unclear. The CDR3 loop spans 13 amino acids. Trimming took 5 bases from V and 7 from J, leaving 12 bases between them. CDR1 MNHNY and CDR2 SVGAGI come from the germline V gene (reference sequence). CDR3 loop: CASSPLSENEQFF. CDR3 coding DNA: TGTGCCAGCAGTCCACTTTCAGAGAATGAGCAGTTCTTC.

This clone was seen just once. Here the CDR3 reads CASSLVHRYSNQPQHF. As DNA, the CDR3 is TGTGCCAGCAGCTTAGTGCACAGGTATAGCAATCAGCCCCAGCATTTT. The chain carries TRBV7-2 and TRBJ1-5, with a possible D match to TRBD1 (5 bases). The CDR3 spans 16 residues. Per germline, CDR1 SGHTA and CDR2 FQGNSA. The V end was cut by 1 base, the J end by 0 bases, with 10 bases between.

Points on this clone: Additional DNA sequences in this sample encode the identical CDR3. CDR3 sequence: CASSLDSNQPQHF. CDR3 nucleotide sequence: TGTGCCAGTAGTTTGGACAGCAATCAGCCCCAGCATTTT. The V gene is TRBV19, the J gene TRBJ1-5; D call uncertain. V lost 5 bases and J lost 1, with 6 bases in between. CDR3 size: 13 residues. The germline V gene has CDR1 LNHDA and CDR2 SQIVND (reference sequence).

The chain is built from TRBV4-1 and TRBJ2-5, with 7 bases matching TRBD1. Germline CDR1 and CDR2: MGHRA and YSYEKL. Trimming took 4 bases from V and 5 from J; bases not matched to a gene: 7. This CDR3 region has 14 residues. DNA of the CDR3: TGCGCCAGCAGCCGAAAAGACAGGGAGGAGACCCAGTACTTC. Protein sequence: CASSRKDREETQYF.

The chain couples TRBV19 to TRBJ2-6, with 7 bases aligning to TRBD1. The length of the CDR3 is 16 residues. V lost 2 bases, J lost 4 bases, and 5 bases stayed unmatched. The germline V gene has CDR1 LNHDA and CDR2 SQIVND (reference sequence). In DNA, the CDR3 is TGTGCCAGTAGTATACTACAGGGGAAAGGGGCCAACGTCCTGACTTTC. Translation: CASSILQGKGANVLTF.

This chain links TRBV9 with TRBJ1-1, with TRBD1 as a possible D gene (5 bases). V was cut by 6 bases and J by 1 base, with 13 bases left in between. Germline loops: CDR1 SGDLS, CDR2 YYNGEE. The length of the CDR3 is 14 residues. The CDR3 protein is CASTGTERNTEAFF. The CDR3 nucleotides read TGTGCCAGCACCGGGACGGAGCGGAACACTGAAGCTTTCTTT.

The count of this clone is one. The V and J genes are TRBV6-5 and TRBJ2-1; D possibly matches TRBD1 or TRBD2 (5 bases each). CDR1 is MNHEY, CDR2 SVGAGI, per germline. Trimming pared 4 bases from V and 3 bases from J, leaving 10 bases between. The CDR3 has 14 amino acids. CDR3 nucleotide sequence: TGTGCCAGCAGTTGGGGACCCTTCTACAATGAGCAGTTCTTC. This translates into CASSWGPFYNEQFF.